The 23 T cell receptor beta chains below all came from one sample that was sequenced in a study of identical twins. TCRdb itself ran the 5' RACE reads through MiXCR, one entry per CDR3 protein. The sample contains about 330,000 distinct CDR3 sequences, more than 9% of which appear only once. The same sample was also studied in work on yellow fever vaccine responses in identical twins.

The sample was CD8+ T cells sorted from blood. These receptors all come from a woman aged 18-35 years in good health.

The sample holds a few counts of this clonotype. The V and J genes are TRBV7-8 and TRBJ2-7; 7 bases are a match to TRBD2. Per germline, CDR1 SGHVS and CDR2 FQNEAQ. The CDR3 is made up of 16 amino acids. Trimming removed 6 bases from V and 0 bases from J; junction bases left unmatched: 11. The CDR3 DNA sequence: TGTGCCAGCAGGCCTAGAGGCCAGCGGGACTCCTACGAGCAGTACTTC. Encoded protein: CASRPRGQRDSYEQYF.

In this sample, this clonotype turned up a few times. This chain uses TRBV6-5 with TRBJ2-1; 10 bases are shared with TRBD2. Looked up from germline, CDR1 is MNHEY and CDR2 is SVGAGI. There are 17 residues in the CDR3. J was trimmed by 0 bases and V by 4 bases; bases with no gene match: 6. The CDR3 nucleotides read TGTGCCAGCAGTTTCACGGGACTAGCGAGCTCCTACAATGAGCAGTTCTTC. Translating gives CASSFTGLASSYNEQFF.

Many counts were recorded for this clonotype. J is TRBJ2-3 and V is TRBV6-2 or TRBV6-3; unclear D gene. From germline, CDR1 is MNHEY and CDR2 SVGEGT. Trimming pared 0 bases from V and 0 bases from J, leaving 13 bases between. The length of the CDR3 is 17 residues. The CDR3 here is CASSYSVTFISTDTQYF. The CDR3 DNA reads as TGTGCCAGCAGTTACTCGGTCACCTTCATTAGCACAGATACGCAGTATTTT.

This clonotype was counted between two and nine times. The chain has TRBV28 and TRBJ2-1; unclear D gene. CDR1 and CDR2 from the germline V gene are MDHEN and SYDVKM. Trimming shortened V by 0 bases and J by 0 bases, and 3 bases separated the two germline ends. The CDR3 contains 14 residues. The CDR3 DNA reads TGTGCCAGCAGTTTATGGGGCTCCTACAATGAGCAGTTCTTC. Protein sequence: CASSLWGSYNEQFF. The whole variable domain, filled in from reference TRBV28 and TRBJ2-1, reads DVKVTQSSRYLVKRTGEKVFLECVQDMDHENMFWYRQDPGLGLRLIYFSYDVKMKEKGDIPEGYSVSREKKERFSLILESASTNQTSMYLCASSLWGSYNEQFFGPGTRLTVL.

The chain combines TRBV7-9 with TRBJ1-1; 7 bases agree with TRBD1. The length of the CDR3 is 14 residues. V shed 6 bases and J 3 bases; nucleotides not matched to a gene: 7. Germline assignment: CDR1 SEHNR and CDR2 FQNEAQ (reference sequence). In nucleotides, the CDR3 is TGTGCCAGCAGACCCCCTGACAGGGACACTGAAGCTTTCTTT. This encodes CASRPPDRDTEAFF.

The J gene is TRBJ1-1, the V gene TRBV6-5; TRBD1 might be the D (5 bases). Germline CDR1 and CDR2: MNHEY and SVGAGI. This CDR3 has 17 amino acids. Trimming removed 0 bases from V and 1 base from J, with 15 bases in between. The CDR3 spells CASSYSIRERGNTEAFF. In DNA form, the CDR3 reads TGTGCCAGCAGTTACTCGATCAGGGAACGAGGGAACACTGAAGCTTTCTTT.

The rearrangement uses TRBV11-3 and TRBJ2-1; 9 bases line up with TRBD1. In germline, CDR1 is SGHNT, CDR2 YENEEA. CDR3 length: 15 amino acids. Trimming removed 1 base from V and 8 bases from J; junction bases left unmatched: 6. CDR3 sequence (DNA): TGTGCCAGCAGCTTAGGAGCGGGACAGGGTGATGAGCAGTTCTTC. It codes for CASSLGAGQGDEQFF.

This clonotype was detected only a few times. This sequence joins TRBV5-1 and TRBJ2-7, with D possibly called TRBD1 or TRBD2 (5 bases each). Trimming cost V 0 bases and J 4 bases, with 11 bases left between them. The CDR3 is 14 amino acids. Germline V gene data show CDR1 as SGHRS and CDR2 as YFSETQ. CDR3 in DNA: TGCGCCAGCAGCTTGGGGGACGGGGTGTACGAGCAGTACTTC. Amino acid sequence: CASSLGDGVYEQYF.

At least ten counts were recorded for this clonotype. J is TRBJ2-3 and V is TRBV2; D possibly corresponds to TRBD1 (6 bases). V shed 6 bases and J shed 5 bases, with 12 bases lying between them. This CDR3 comprises 13 residues. Germline CDR1 reads SNHLY; CDR2 reads FYNNEI. This CDR3 is CASRFVGGDTQYF. The CDR3 DNA reads TGTGCCAGCAGATTTGTAGGGGGAGATACGCAGTATTTT.

The CDR3 sequence: CASSRGTSGRANNEQFF. The DNA of the CDR3 is TGTGCCAGCTCACGTGGGACTAGCGGGAGGGCCAACAATGAGCAGTTCTTC. This chain uses TRBV18 with TRBJ2-1; 16 nucleotides line up with TRBD2. J lost 5 bases, V lost 4 bases, and 5 bases had no gene match. CDR1 is KGHSH and CDR2 is LQKENI in the germline V gene. The CDR3 length is 17 residues.

The V and J genes are TRBV7-6 and TRBJ2-5; 11 bases fit TRBD1. Per the germline V gene, CDR1 is SGHVS and CDR2 is FNYEAQ. The CDR3 has 17 amino acids. V was clipped by 0 bases and J by 5 bases; unmatched bases: 8. The CDR3 DNA sequence: TGTGCCAGCAGCTTAGCGGAAGGACAGGGGGCGAGCGAGACCCAGTACTTC. Its protein product is CASSLAEGQGASETQYF.

This clonotype appeared many times. The rearrangement joins TRBV4-1 to TRBJ2-3, with D unclear. Trimming left V 4 bases short and J 2 bases short, with 16 bases between. Looked up from germline, CDR1 is MGHRA and CDR2 is YSYEKL. The CDR3 runs 16 residues. The DNA for the CDR3 is TGCGCCAGCAGCCCTTACTCGGGTGATCTCACAGATACGCAGTATTTT. Amino acids: CASSPYSGDLTDTQYF.

The chain combines TRBV7-8 with TRBJ2-7; 8 nucleotides align to TRBD2. The trim removed 5 bases at V and 5 bases at J, leaving 5 bases unmatched. This CDR3 has 13 residues. Germline-derived CDR1 and CDR2 are SGHVS and FQNEAQ. The CDR3 DNA follows: TGTGCCAGCAGCCCCGGGGGGGTCCACGAGCAGTACTTC. Translating gives CASSPGGVHEQYF.

The chain links TRBV20-1 to TRBJ2-1; 7 bases agree with TRBD2. The junction had 5 bases not matched to a gene; V was cut back by 6 bases and J by 0 bases. The CDR3 length is 14 residues. Germline values: CDR1 DFQATT, CDR2 SNEGSKA (reference sequence). DNA for the CDR3: TGCAGTGCCCTAGCGGAGAGCTCCTACAATGAGCAGTTCTTC. It encodes CSALAESSYNEQFF.

This clonotype has a handful of counts. The chain recombines TRBV18 with TRBJ1-4; D call uncertain. The CDR3 is made up of 13 amino acids. With 3 bases removed from V and 7 bases from J, the gap between germline ends came to 9 bases. Germline V gives CDR1 KGHSH, CDR2 LQKENI. The CDR3 sequence is CASSPVRLEKLFF. CDR3 bases: TGTGCCAGCTCACCGGTCCGTCTTGAAAAACTGTTTTTT.

V gene TRBV27 combines with J gene TRBJ2-7, with 9 positions matching TRBD2. V gave up 3 bases and J gave up 2 bases; unmatched junction bases: 8. Germline CDR1 MNHEY, CDR2 SMNVEV (reference sequence). The CDR3 has 16 amino acids. The CDR3 spells CASSFSSGTITYEQYF. CDR3 nucleotides: TGTGCCAGCAGTTTTTCTAGCGGGACCATTACCTACGAGCAGTACTTC.

This clonotype was counted ten times or more. CDR3 in DNA: TGTGCCAGCAGCGAGGGGACTTTCCAAGAGACCCAGTACTTC. Protein: CASSEGTFQETQYF. V usage is TRBV9 and J usage is TRBJ2-5, with a possible D match to TRBD2 (6 bases). The CDR3 totals 14 residues. Germline V lookup: CDR1 SGDLS, CDR2 YYNGEE. V was clipped by 3 bases and J by 1 base, with 10 bases between them.

This clonotype was detected a few times. The CDR3 nucleotides read TGCAGCGTTGTTGGGGGCGAGCGGGGGGTCTACAATGAGCAGTTCTTC. Translated, it gives CSVVGGERGVYNEQFF. This chain uses TRBV29-1 with TRBJ2-1, with 9 bases matching TRBD2. Losses at the gene ends were 4 bases for V and 3 bases for J; bases not matched to a gene: 10. Germline V gene sequence: CDR1 SQVTM, CDR2 ANQGSEA. The CDR3 has 16 amino acids.

At least ten counts were recorded for this clonotype. The V gene is TRBV20-1, the J gene TRBJ2-1, with 11 positions matching TRBD2. In germline, CDR1 is DFQATT, CDR2 SNEGSKA (reference sequence). The CDR3 totals 18 residues. With V trimmed by 0 bases and J by 4 bases, 11 bases remained unmatched. The CDR3 coding sequence is TGCAGTGCTAGAGATCCCTTCTTTACTAGCGGGAGTTACAATGAGCAGTTCTTC. This codes for CSARDPFFTSGSYNEQFF.

The chain recombines TRBV20-1 with TRBJ2-1; 10 bases are shared with TRBD2. Per the germline V gene, CDR1 is DFQATT and CDR2 is SNEGSKA (reference sequence). The CDR3 runs to 16 residues. V lost 5 bases, J lost 7 bases, and 14 bases stayed unmatched. Written as DNA, the CDR3 is TGCAGTGCTCAAGATCCGGGACTAGCGTCATTAAATGAGCAGTTCTTC. It specifies CSAQDPGLASLNEQFF.

In this sample, this clonotype turned up a few times. The J gene is TRBJ1-6, the V gene TRBV5-6, with D uncertain. Germline V gene lookup returns CDR1 SGHDT and CDR2 YYEEEE. CDR3 size: 15 residues. V lost 6 bases to trimming and J lost 0 bases, with 10 bases between them. CDR3 sequence: CASTGSSSYNSPLHF. The CDR3 bases are TGTGCCAGCACGGGCAGTAGCTCCTATAATTCACCCCTCCACTTT.

This clonotype has just a few counts. The chain links TRBV7-6 to TRBJ2-1, with TRBD2 as a possible D gene (6 bases). The CDR3 is made up of 15 amino acids. Germline CDR1 is SGHVS and CDR2 is FNYEAQ. The V and J ends lost 5 bases and 0 bases respectively, with 11 bases between them. CDR3 amino acids: CASSTSGPSYNEQFF. The CDR3 coding sequence is TGTGCCAGCAGCACCAGCGGGCCCTCCTACAATGAGCAGTTCTTC.

This sequence joins TRBV7-9 and TRBJ2-3; 7 nucleotides match TRBD2. Germline CDR1 and CDR2: SEHNR and FQNEAQ (reference sequence). The junction had 3 bases not matched to a gene; V was cut back by 5 bases and J by 1 base. This CDR3 is 14 amino acids long. This chain's CDR3 is CASSASGGTDTQYF. The CDR3, as DNA: TGTGCCAGCAGCGCCAGCGGGGGCACAGATACGCAGTATTTT. The complete variable domain, with remaining parts taken from reference TRBV7-9 and TRBJ2-3, reads DTGVSQNPRHKITKRGQNVTFRCDPISEHNRLYWYRQTLGQGPEFLTYFQNEAQLEKSRLLSDRFSAERPKGSFSTLEIQRTEQGDSAMYLCASSASGGTDTQYFGPGTRLTVL.